This is a list of T cell receptor beta chains from one sample in a study of shared clonotypes between healthy human individuals. The table came from immunoSEQ multiplex PCR; TCRdb's copy has only in-frame clones and leaves some out. The sample holds about 520,000 clones, roughly 80% seen once. The sample was PBMCs. These receptor sequences come from a woman aged 40 to 49 in good health. Some clones in this sample may be carry-over from other donors' samples. The CDR3 runs from the conserved cysteine through the conserved F or W. The D gene is left open where the match is weak. Clone size, where shown, is once, few, many, or a class for clones that have expanded.

D gene | clone size | J gene | V gene | CDR3 protein | CDR3 DNA
TRBD2 | once | TRBJ2-3 | TRBV18 | CASSPRREGTDTQYF | TGTGCCAGCTCACCGCGGCGGGAGGGAACAGATACGCAGTATTTT
NA | NA | TRBJ2-7 | TRBV14 | CASSQVSGSYEQYF | TGTGCCAGCAGCCAAGTGAGCGGCTCCTACGAGCAGTACTTC
NA | NA | TRBJ2-7 | TRBV28 | CASSLRGSNEQYF | TGTGCCAGCAGTTTACGAGGATCGAACGAGCAGTACTTC
NA | NA | TRBJ2-7 | TRBV18 | CASSPTAAGSEQYF | TGTGCCAGCTCCCCGACGGCGGCGGGGTCCGAGCAGTACTTC
NA | NA | TRBJ2-3 | TRBV19 | CASSMARGTGPYPLAGGFTDTQYF | TGTGCCAGTAGTATGGCCAGAGGGACAGGGCCCTATCCGTTGGCGGGAGGATTCACAGATACGCAGTATTTT
TRBD1 | NA | TRBJ1-2 | TRBV9 | CASSVDRGYGYTF | TGTGCCAGCAGCGTCGACAGGGGCTATGGCTACACCTTC
TRBD2 | NA | TRBJ2-1 | TRBV7-2 | CASSIGLAVNEQFF | TGTGCCAGCAGCATCGGACTAGCAGTTAATGAGCAGTTCTTC
TRBD2 | NA | TRBJ2-3 | TRBV9 | CASSSGTSGFSTDTQYF | TGTGCCAGCAGTTCCGGGACTAGCGGGTTTAGCACAGATACGCAGTATTTT
TRBD1 | NA | TRBJ1-5 | TRBV30 | CAWSGQGAGPQHF | TGTGCCTGGAGTGGACAGGGAGCAGGGCCCCAGCATTTT
TRBD1 | NA | TRBJ1-4 | TRBV5-4 | CASSLQGADEKLFF | TGTGCCAGCAGCCTACAGGGGGCGGATGAAAAACTGTTTTTT
TRBD2 | NA | TRBJ2-1 | TRBV7-9 | CASSLSGTSGRIHHEQFF | TGTGCCAGCAGCTTATCCGGGACTAGCGGGAGAATACACCACGAGCAGTTCTTC
NA | NA | TRBJ2-1 | TRBV6-5 | CASTIGGEQFF | TGTGCCAGCACCATAGGGGGTGAGCAGTTCTTC
NA | NA | TRBJ2-3 | TRBV9 | CASRGGGYTDTQYF | TGTGCCAGCAGGGGAGGCGGTTACACAGATACGCAGTATTTT
NA | NA | TRBJ2-1 | TRBV7-3 | CASSFLGGLYNEQFF | TGTGCCAGCAGCTTTCTTGGGGGACTTTACAATGAGCAGTTCTTC
NA | NA | TRBJ2-7 | TRBV7-2 | CASSLVSESYEQYF | TGTGCCAGCAGCTTAGTGTCGGAAAGCTACGAGCAGTACTTC
NA | NA | TRBJ2-1 | TRBV28 | CAAAGGIAYNEQFF | TGTGCTGCTGCCGGGGGCATAGCCTACAATGAGCAGTTCTTC
NA | NA | TRBJ2-2 | TRBV5-4 | CASRTSRGAGELFF | TGTGCCAGCAGGACTTCTAGGGGGGCCGGGGAGCTGTTTTTT
NA | NA | TRBJ1-1 | TRBV30 | CAGMGQSKSRAFF | TGTGCGGGCATGGGGCAGTCGAAATCAAGAGCTTTCTTT
TRBD1 | NA | TRBJ1-4 | TRBV18 | CASSTGTANEKLFF | TGTGCCAGTTCGACCGGGACAGCTAATGAAAAACTGTTTTTT
TRBD2 | NA | TRBJ2-1 | TRBV18 | CASSPPLAGGEQFF | TGTGCCAGCTCACCACCACTAGCGGGGGGTGAGCAGTTCTTC
NA | NA | TRBJ2-7 | TRBV5-1 | CASSPDWGWQYF | TGCGCCAGCAGCCCCGATTGGGGGTGGCAGTACTTC
TRBD1 | NA | TRBJ2-1 | TRBV5-7 | CASRRQGACNEQFF | TGTGCCAGCAGACGACAGGGGGCGTGCAATGAGCAGTTCTTC
NA | NA | TRBJ2-4 | TRBV28 | CASSLVYGNIQYF | TGTGCCAGCAGTTTAGTTTACGGAAACATTCAGTACTTC
NA | NA | TRBJ2-7 | TRBV18 | CASSPQGLLAYEQYF | TGTGCCAGCTCACCACAGGGTTTGTTGGCCTACGAGCAGTACTTC
NA | NA | TRBJ1-4 | TRBV21-1 | CASSPRSWTNEKLFF | TGTGCCAGCAGCCCCAGGTCGTGGACAAACGAAAAACTGTTTTTT
NA | NA | TRBJ2-3 | TRBV5-1 | CASSWTATSTDTQYF | TGCGCCAGCAGCTGGACAGCAACTAGCACAGATACGCAGTATTTT
NA | once | TRBJ2-7 | TRBV15 | CATSRAPGSYEQYF | TGTGCCACCAGCAGAGCCCCGGGCTCCTACGAGCAGTACTTC
NA | NA | TRBJ2-7 | TRBV27 | CASSKFQGSHEQYF | TGTGCCAGCAGTAAGTTCCAGGGTAGCCACGAGCAGTACTTC
NA | NA | TRBJ2-6 | TRBV7-2 | CASSLDSRTSGANVLTF | TGTGCCAGCAGCTTGGACAGCCGAACCTCTGGGGCCAACGTCCTGACTTTC
TRBD1 | NA | TRBJ1-5 | TRBV6-4 | CASSQGEGQPQHF | TGTGCCAGCAGCCAGGGGGAGGGTCAGCCCCAGCATTTT
NA | NA | TRBJ2-7 | TRBV30 | CAWSAPVEQYF | TGTGCCTGGAGCGCCCCCGTGGAGCAGTACTTC
NA | few | TRBJ1-3 | TRBV19 | CASSIGSSGNTIYF | TGTGCCAGTAGTATCGGGAGCTCTGGAAACACCATATATTTT
NA | NA | TRBJ1-4 | TRBV5-1 | CASSLGDTANEKLFF | TGCGCCAGCAGCTTGGGGGACACGGCTAATGAAAAACTGTTTTTT
NA | NA | TRBJ2-3 | TRBV28 | CASSPLFEGTDTQYF | TGTGCCAGCAGTCCCCTATTTGAAGGCACAGATACGCAGTATTTT
TRBD2 | NA | TRBJ2-1 | TRBV4-2 | CASSPGLVNEQFF | TGTGCCAGCAGCCCTGGACTAGTCAATGAGCAGTTCTTC